These 14 T cell receptor beta chains were sequenced from one sample in a study of CD8 T cells in Susac syndrome. The RNA, about 0.5 to 1 ug, was put through reverse transcription using random hexamers. TCRdb fed the immunoSEQ multiplex PCR reads into MiXCR, producing one record per CDR3 protein. The data show 200,000 to 250,000 distinct CDR3 sequences, 94% seen once. Sequencing was done on a sample of CD4+ T cells from PBMCs. The receptors come from a human donor with Susac syndrome.

The V and J genes are TRBV29-1 and TRBJ2-5; 7 bases line up with TRBD2. This CDR3 contains 13 residues. The junction had 9 bases not matched to a gene; V was cut back by 4 bases and J by 7 bases. Germline V gene sequence: CDR1 SQVTM, CDR2 ANQGSEA. CDR3 protein: CSVGGGPGGTQYF. As DNA, the CDR3 is TGCAGCGTTGGCGGCGGTCCGGGAGGGACCCAGTACTTC.

The V and J genes are TRBV9 and TRBJ2-1; 11 bases map to TRBD2. CDR1 SGDLS and CDR2 YYNGEE come from the germline V gene. CDR3 size: 16 residues. The ends lost 0 bases at V and 10 bases at J; junction bases unmatched: 9. In nucleotides, the CDR3 is TGTGCCAGCAGCGTAGGTGGGGGTAGCGGGGGGGTCGAGCAGTTCTTC. Amino acid sequence: CASSVGGGSGGVEQFF. Looking up the rest from reference TRBV9 and TRBJ2-1 gives the full variable domain: DSGVTQTPKHLITATGQRVTLRCSPRSGDLSVYWYQQSLDQGLQFLIQYYNGEERAKGNILERFSAQQFPDLHSELNLSSLELGDSALYFCASSVGGGSGGVEQFFGPGTRLTVL.

This rearrangement joins TRBV11-2 to TRBJ2-1, with D tentatively TRBD1 or TRBD2 (5 bases each). The CDR3 runs to 15 residues. Germline V lookup: CDR1 SGHAT, CDR2 FQNNGV. Trimming shortened V by 5 bases and J by 5 bases, and 16 bases separated the two germline ends. This chain's CDR3 is CASSPGTEDDNEQFF. CDR3 sequence (DNA): TGTGCCAGCAGCCCCGGGACGGAGGATGACAATGAGCAGTTCTTC.

J is TRBJ1-1 and V is TRBV7-2; TRBD1 agrees at 9 bases. The CDR3 has 16 residues. The germline V gene encodes CDR1 SGHTA and CDR2 FQGNSA. The J segment lost 0 bases and the V segment lost 4 bases, leaving 6 bases of the junction unmatched. This CDR3 reads CASSSPGQGVNTEAFF. DNA for the CDR3: TGTGCCAGCAGCTCCCCGGGACAGGGAGTGAACACTGAAGCTTTCTTT.

This rearrangement joins TRBV9 to TRBJ2-5; 10 bases are a match to TRBD2. This CDR3 has 15 residues. CDR1 is SGDLS and CDR2 is YYNGEE in the germline V gene. J lost 7 bases, V lost 4 bases, and 10 bases had no gene match. The CDR3 DNA sequence: TGTGCCAGCAGCCCCCGGCTAGCGGGGGCCGGGACCCAGTACTTC. As protein: CASSPRLAGAGTQYF.

The rearrangement uses TRBV6-4 and TRBJ2-7; possibly TRBD1 for D (5 bases). Trimming cost V 3 bases and J 2 bases, with 8 bases left between them. The CDR3 contains 13 residues. From germline, CDR1 is MRHNA and CDR2 SNTAGT. CDR3 region: CASSEQATYEQYF. In DNA, the CDR3 is TGTGCCAGCAGTGAACAGGCTACCTACGAGCAGTACTTC.

V usage is TRBV11-1 and J usage is TRBJ2-5; 7 bases map to TRBD2. This CDR3 is built from 13 residues. Trimming took 6 bases from V and 7 from J; bases not matched to a gene: 8. Per the germline V gene, CDR1 is SGHAT and CDR2 is FQDESV (reference sequence). CDR3 nucleotide sequence: TGTGCCAGCAGTTCGGCGCGGGGGTGGACCCAGTACTTC. The encoded protein is CASSSARGWTQYF.

The V and J genes are TRBV4-2 and TRBJ1-5; D is perhaps TRBD1 (5 bases). CDR1 LGHNA and CDR2 YNFKEQ come from the germline V gene. The CDR3 length is 21 residues. Trimming took off 0 bases at V and 5 bases at J, with 29 bases between the two ends. The CDR3 here is CASSQDITVRGFQGGDQPQHF. Here the CDR3 DNA reads TGTGCCAGCAGCCAAGATATAACGGTCCGGGGCTTTCAGGGCGGGGATCAGCCCCAGCATTTT.

The chain links TRBV24-1 to TRBJ2-1; weak D call: TRBD1 (5 bases). CDR1 KGHDR and CDR2 SFDVKD come from the germline V gene. The CDR3 runs to 13 residues. The germline V and J ends were trimmed by 4 bases and 7 bases, with 10 bases remaining between them. CDR3 in amino acids: CATSDGHRNEQFF. The CDR3 nucleotides are TGTGCCACCAGTGACGGACACCGGAATGAGCAGTTCTTC.

This rearrangement joins TRBV5-1 to TRBJ2-7; no clear D gene. From germline, CDR1 is SGHRS and CDR2 YFSETQ. V shed 4 bases and J shed 0 bases, with 11 bases lying between them. The CDR3 contains 14 residues. The CDR3 loop is CASSPDGDSYEQYF. The CDR3 coding sequence is TGCGCCAGCAGCCCCGACGGAGACTCCTACGAGCAGTACTTC.

This sequence joins TRBV12-3 or TRBV12-4 and TRBJ1-2; a weak D match, TRBD1 (5 bases). The CDR3 totals 13 residues. Trimming cost V 11 bases and J 1 base, with 14 bases left between them. CDR3 in amino acids: CAASRGSNYGYTF. In DNA, the CDR3 is TGTGCCGCGTCTAGGGGTAGTAACTATGGCTACACCTTC.

The rearrangement links TRBV5-1 to TRBJ1-5; 7 bases line up with TRBD1. CDR3 size: 13 residues. The V gene's germline CDR1 is SGHRS and CDR2 YFSETQ. V was pared by 2 bases and J by 6 bases, with 2 bases of the junction left unmatched. CDR3 in DNA: TGCGCCAGCAGCTTAGAGGGGGCTCAGCCCCAGCATTTT. Encoded protein: CASSLEGAQPQHF.

The V and J genes are TRBV7-3 and TRBJ2-2; unclear D gene. Germline assignment: CDR1 SGHTA and CDR2 FQGTGA. This CDR3 has 13 residues. The V gene lost 4 bases and the J gene lost 7 bases, with 10 bases spanning the gap. DNA of the CDR3: TGTGCCAGCAGCTCTACGCCCGGCGGGGAGCTGTTTTTT. Amino acid sequence: CASSSTPGGELFF. The entire variable domain, with the rest obtained from reference TRBV7-3 and TRBJ2-2, is as follows: GAGVSQTPSNKVTEKGKYVELRCDPISGHTALYWYRQSLGQGPEFLIYFQGTGAADDSGLPNDRFFAVRPEGSVSTLKIQRTERGDSAVYLCASSSTPGGELFFGEGSRLTVL.

The rearrangement joins TRBV7-9 to TRBJ1-4; tentative D call: TRBD1 (6 bases). Per the germline V gene, CDR1 is SEHNR and CDR2 is FQNEAQ (reference sequence). This CDR3 is 14 amino acids long. V gave up 8 bases and J gave up 0 bases, with 10 bases separating them. This CDR3 reads CASGQGTTNEKLFF. The CDR3 DNA sequence: TGTGCCAGCGGCCAGGGGACAACTAATGAAAAACTGTTTTTT.